The rows below give T cell receptor beta chains drawn from one sample of a study of blood T cell repertoires in COVID-19. Only in-frame clones appear in the TCRdb table, and some are missing; sequencing was by immunoSEQ multiplex PCR. The table lists about 300,000 clones, 87% of them singletons. The specimen sequenced was peripheral blood. These receptors all come from a young man with active or convalescent COVID-19. Each CDR3 is given with its conserved first and last residue. The order of the fields is D gene, clone size, J gene, V gene, CDR3 DNA, CDR3 protein. The D gene is left open where the match is weak. The size of a clone is reported for some rows only, either as once, few or many, or as a class for expanded clones.

>TRBD2|once|TRBJ2-3|TRBV15
TGTGCCACCAGCAAGGGAGCGGGAGGGGGGGATACGCAGTATTTT
CATSKGAGGGDTQYF
>TRBD2|once|TRBJ2-3|TRBV10-3
TGTGCCATCAGTGGTGGAGCGGGAGGAGATACGCAGTATTTT
CAISGGAGGDTQYF
>NA|once|TRBJ2-5|TRBV21-1
TGTGCCAGCAGCTCGACCCTAGCGGGCACGCAAGAGACCCAGTACTTC
CASSSTLAGTQETQYF
>NA|few|TRBJ2-1|TRBV9
TGTGCCAGCAGCGCCGGGACTGCCGGTGAGCAGTTCTTC
CASSAGTAGEQFF
>TRBD2|NA|TRBJ2-3|TRBV18
TGTGCCAGCTCCGATAAGCGGGGGCCTAGAGCAGATACGCAGTATTTT
CASSDKRGPRADTQYF
>TRBD1|NA|TRBJ2-7|TRBV19
TGTGCCAGTAGTCTGGGACAGGGAGCCTACGAGCAGTACTTC
CASSLGQGAYEQYF
>NA|NA|TRBJ2-3|TRBV2
TGTGCCAGCAGTGCACAGGGTTGGAGCACAGATACGCAGTATTTT
CASSAQGWSTDTQYF
>TRBD1|NA|TRBJ1-5|TRBV19
TGTGCCAGTAGTTCGCGACAGGGGAATCAGCCCCAGCATTTT
CASSSRQGNQPQHF
>NA|NA|TRBJ2-1|TRBV5-5
TGTGCCAGCAGCTTCGGAGAGAAACCGAGCTCCTACAATGAGCAGTTCTTC
CASSFGEKPSSYNEQFF
>NA|NA|TRBJ2-7|TRBV27
TGTGCCAGCAGTTTTACCGGGAACTACGAGCAGTACTTC
CASSFTGNYEQYF